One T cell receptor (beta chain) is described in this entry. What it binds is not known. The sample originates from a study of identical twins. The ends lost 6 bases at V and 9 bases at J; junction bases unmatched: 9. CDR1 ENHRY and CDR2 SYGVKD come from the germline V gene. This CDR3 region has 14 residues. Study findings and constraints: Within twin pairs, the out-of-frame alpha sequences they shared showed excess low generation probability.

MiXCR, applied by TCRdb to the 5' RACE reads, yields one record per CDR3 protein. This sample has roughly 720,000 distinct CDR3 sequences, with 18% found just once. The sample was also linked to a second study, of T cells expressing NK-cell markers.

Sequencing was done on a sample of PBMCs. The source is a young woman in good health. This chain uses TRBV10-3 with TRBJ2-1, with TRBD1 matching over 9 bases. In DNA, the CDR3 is TGTGCCATCAGGCCGGGACAGGGAGCGGGTGAGCAGTTCTTC. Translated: CAIRPGQGAGEQFF.